Described below is a single T cell receptor (beta chain) sequence and its context. The entry originates in a study of T cell responses to AZD1222 COVID-19 vaccine. Trimming at V came to 5 bases and at J to 7 bases, leaving 10 bases not matched to a gene. The CDR3 is made up of 17 amino acids. Per germline, CDR1 SGHAT and CDR2 FQNNGV. The repertoire was sequenced with immunoSEQ multiplex PCR; TCRdb's copy has only in-frame clones and lacks some. The table includes 110,000 or so clones, roughly nine tenths detected once. This clonotype originated in an adult in good health. The chain joins TRBV11-2 to TRBJ2-1, with 14 bases that match TRBD2. Here the sequenced sample was peripheral blood, taken on day 0 of AZD1222 vaccination. In DNA, the CDR3 is TGTGCCAGCAGCCGAGGGACTAGCGGGAGAACAATGAATGAGCAGTTCTTC. This gives the protein CASSRGTSGRTMNEQFF.